This T cell receptor beta chain is drawn from a study of CD8 T cells in Susac syndrome. RNA totalling about 0.5 to 1 ug underwent reverse transcription with random hexamers. TCRdb recomputed calls from the immunoSEQ multiplex PCR reads with MiXCR, one row per CDR3 protein. This table has roughly 220,000 distinct CDR3 sequences, over 90% appearing once. With 4 bases removed from V and 0 bases from J, the gap between germline ends came to 10 bases. Germline lookup yields CDR1 SGHRS and CDR2 YFSETQ. The CDR3 covers 14 residues. This sequence was found in a human donor with Susac syndrome. The chain has TRBV5-1 and TRBJ1-2; D call uncertain. The sequencing sample was made of CD4+ T cells from PBMCs. The CDR3: CASSQSTANYGYTF. Here the CDR3 DNA reads TGCGCCAGCAGCCAAAGTACAGCTAACTATGGCTACACCTTC.